This T cell receptor (beta chain) was identified during a study of PD-1 blockade in classical Hodgkin lymphoma. Time point indicated: cycle 4 day 1 (C4D1), after five to seven weeks of nivolumab. Each of the patients experienced relapse following autologous stem cell transplantation, and their brentuximab vedotin exposure differed. Concerning this clone: The antigen is undetermined. At one end, the junction sequence differs from germline, possibly due to a read error.

Study conclusions and caveats: TCR diversity at baseline was reported to be reduced in newly diagnosed patients relative to healthy donors.

The data were produced by immunoSEQ multiplex PCR, yet TCRdb's version contains in-frame clones alone and is incomplete. Of about 33,000 clones listed, roughly 76% are singletons. The CDR3 spans 13 residues. Per germline, CDR1 SGHNT and CDR2 YYREEE (reference sequence). The input for sequencing was peripheral blood mononuclear cells (PBMCs), taken before the fourth cycle of nivolumab. The chain couples TRBV5-4 to TRBJ2-3; perhaps TRBD2 as D (7 bases). The clonotype originates from a human donor with classical Hodgkin lymphoma. The CDR3: CASSSGGGSRGDF. The CDR3, as DNA: TGTGCCAGCAGCTCGGGGGGCGGGTCCAGGGGAGATTTT.